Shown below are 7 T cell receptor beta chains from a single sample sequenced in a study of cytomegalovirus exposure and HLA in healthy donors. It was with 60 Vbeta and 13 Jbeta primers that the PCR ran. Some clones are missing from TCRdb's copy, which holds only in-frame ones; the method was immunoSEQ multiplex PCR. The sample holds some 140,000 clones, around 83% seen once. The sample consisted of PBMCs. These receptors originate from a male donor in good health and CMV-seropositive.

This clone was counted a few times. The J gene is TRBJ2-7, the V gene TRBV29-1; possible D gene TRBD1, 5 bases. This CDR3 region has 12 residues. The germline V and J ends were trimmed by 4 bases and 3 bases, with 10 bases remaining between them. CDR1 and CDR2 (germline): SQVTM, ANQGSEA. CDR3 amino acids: CSVGQSLYEQYF. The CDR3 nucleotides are TGCAGCGTTGGACAGAGCCTCTACGAGCAGTACTTC.

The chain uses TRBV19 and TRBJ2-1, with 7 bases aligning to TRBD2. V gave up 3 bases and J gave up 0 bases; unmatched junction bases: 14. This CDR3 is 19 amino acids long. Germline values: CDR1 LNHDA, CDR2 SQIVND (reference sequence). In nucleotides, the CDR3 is TGTGCCAGTAGTATTCGGGAGGCCCGATCCGGAAGCTCCTACAATGAGCAGTTCTTC. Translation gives CASSIREARSGSSYNEQFF. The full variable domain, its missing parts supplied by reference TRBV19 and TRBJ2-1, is DGGITQSPKYLFRKEGQNVTLSCEQNLNHDAMYWYRQDPGQGLRLIYYSQIVNDFQKGDIAEGYSVSREKKESFPLTVTSAQKNPTAFYLCASSIREARSGSSYNEQFFGPGTRLTVL.

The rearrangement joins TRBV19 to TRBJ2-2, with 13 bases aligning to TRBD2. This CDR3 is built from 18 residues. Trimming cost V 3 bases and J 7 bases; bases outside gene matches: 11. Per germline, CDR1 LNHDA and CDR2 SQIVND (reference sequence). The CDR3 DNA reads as TGTGCCAGTAGTATCTTCAGAACTAGCGGGGGGGCGGACGGGGAGCTGTTTTTT. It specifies CASSIFRTSGGADGELFF.

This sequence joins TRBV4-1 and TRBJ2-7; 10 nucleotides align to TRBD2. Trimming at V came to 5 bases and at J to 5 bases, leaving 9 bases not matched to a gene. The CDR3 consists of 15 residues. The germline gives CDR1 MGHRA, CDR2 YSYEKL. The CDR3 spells CASSWATSGENEQYF. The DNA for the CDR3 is TGCGCCAGCAGCTGGGCAACTAGCGGGGAGAACGAGCAGTACTTC.

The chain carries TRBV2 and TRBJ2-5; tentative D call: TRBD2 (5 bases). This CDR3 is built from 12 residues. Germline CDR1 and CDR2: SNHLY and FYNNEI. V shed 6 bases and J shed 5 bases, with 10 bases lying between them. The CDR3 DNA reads TGTGCCAGCAGCGGGATATCGGAGACCCAGTACTTC. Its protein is CASSGISETQYF.

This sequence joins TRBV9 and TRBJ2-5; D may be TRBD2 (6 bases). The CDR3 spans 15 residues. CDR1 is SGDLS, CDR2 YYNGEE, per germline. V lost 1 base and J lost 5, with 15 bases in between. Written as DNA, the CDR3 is TGTGCCAGCAGCGTAACCCCTGAGGAGGGTGAGACCCAGTACTTC. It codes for CASSVTPEEGETQYF.

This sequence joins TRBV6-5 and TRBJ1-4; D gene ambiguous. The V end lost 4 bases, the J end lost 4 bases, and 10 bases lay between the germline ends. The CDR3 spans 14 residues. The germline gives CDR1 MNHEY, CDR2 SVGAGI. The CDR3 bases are TGTGCCAGCAGTTTCCAGCGGGGTAATGAAAAACTGTTTTTT. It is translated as CASSFQRGNEKLFF.